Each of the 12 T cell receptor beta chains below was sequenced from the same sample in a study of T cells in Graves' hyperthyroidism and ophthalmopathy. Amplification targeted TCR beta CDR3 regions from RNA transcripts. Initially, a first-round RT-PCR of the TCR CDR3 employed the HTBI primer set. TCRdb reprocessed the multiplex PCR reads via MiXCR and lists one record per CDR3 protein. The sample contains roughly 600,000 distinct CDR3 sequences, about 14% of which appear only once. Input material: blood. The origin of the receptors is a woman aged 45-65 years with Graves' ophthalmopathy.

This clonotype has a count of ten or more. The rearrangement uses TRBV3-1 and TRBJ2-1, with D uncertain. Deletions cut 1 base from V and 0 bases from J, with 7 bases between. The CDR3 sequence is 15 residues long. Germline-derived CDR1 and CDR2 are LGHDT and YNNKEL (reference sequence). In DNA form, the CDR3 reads TGTGCCAGCAGCCAAGGTTGGACCTCCTACAATGAGCAGTTCTTC. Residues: CASSQGWTSYNEQFF.

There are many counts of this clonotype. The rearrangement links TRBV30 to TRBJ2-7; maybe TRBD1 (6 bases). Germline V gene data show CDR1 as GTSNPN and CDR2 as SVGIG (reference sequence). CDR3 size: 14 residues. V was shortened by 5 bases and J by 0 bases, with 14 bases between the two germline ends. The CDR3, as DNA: TGTGCCTGGGTGGGACACTATTCCTCCTACGAGCAGTACTTC. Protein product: CAWVGHYSSYEQYF.

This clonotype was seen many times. The DNA for the CDR3 is TGTGCCAGCAGTCCAGGGGGAGGAGTAACCGGGGAGCTGTTTTTT. Translated, it gives CASSPGGGVTGELFF. V gene TRBV12-3 or TRBV12-4 combines with J gene TRBJ2-2; the D gene is possibly TRBD1 (7 bases). The CDR3 covers 15 residues. Trimming removed 5 bases at V and 5 bases at J, with 15 bases between.

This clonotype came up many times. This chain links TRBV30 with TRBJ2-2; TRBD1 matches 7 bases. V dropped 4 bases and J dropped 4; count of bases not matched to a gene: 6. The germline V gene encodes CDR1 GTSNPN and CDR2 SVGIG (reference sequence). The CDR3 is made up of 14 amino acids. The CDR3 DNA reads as TGTGCCTGGATCTTTGACAGGGCCACCGGGGAGCTGTTTTTT. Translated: CAWIFDRATGELFF.

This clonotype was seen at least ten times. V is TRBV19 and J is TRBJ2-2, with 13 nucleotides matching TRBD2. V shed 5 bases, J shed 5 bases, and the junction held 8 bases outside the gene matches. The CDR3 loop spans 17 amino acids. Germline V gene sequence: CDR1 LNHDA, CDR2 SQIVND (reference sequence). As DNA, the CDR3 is TGTGCCAGTAGTGCAACCGGGACTAGCGGGATGACCGGGGAGCTGTTTTTT. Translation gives CASSATGTSGMTGELFF.

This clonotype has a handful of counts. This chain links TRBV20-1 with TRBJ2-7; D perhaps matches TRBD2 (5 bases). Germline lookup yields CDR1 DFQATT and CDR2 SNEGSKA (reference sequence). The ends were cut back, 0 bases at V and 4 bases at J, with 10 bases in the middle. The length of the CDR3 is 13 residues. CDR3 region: CSARDPRGYEQYF. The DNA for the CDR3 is TGCAGTGCTAGAGACCCCCGGGGTTACGAGCAGTACTTC.

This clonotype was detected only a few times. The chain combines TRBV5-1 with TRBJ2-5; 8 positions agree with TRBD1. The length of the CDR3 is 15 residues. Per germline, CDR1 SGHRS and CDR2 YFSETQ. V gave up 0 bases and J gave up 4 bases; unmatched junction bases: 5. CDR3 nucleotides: TGCGCCAGCAGCTTGGGTCCAGGGGGCGTAGAGACCCAGTACTTC. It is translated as CASSLGPGGVETQYF.

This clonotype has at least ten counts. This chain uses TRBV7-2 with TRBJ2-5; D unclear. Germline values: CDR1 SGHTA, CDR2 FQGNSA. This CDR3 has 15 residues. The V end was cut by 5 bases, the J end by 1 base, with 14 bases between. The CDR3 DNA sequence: TGTGCCAGCAGCCGTACCGGGTCCGCCCAAGAGACCCAGTACTTC. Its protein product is CASSRTGSAQETQYF.

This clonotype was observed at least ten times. The CDR3 DNA reads TGTGCCAGCAGCGCGAGGGGACTAGCGGGAGGCCGACGATACAATGAGCAGTTCTTC. Its translation is CASSARGLAGGRRYNEQFF. The chain combines TRBV6-1 with TRBJ2-1; 15 nucleotides agree with TRBD2. Germline-derived CDR1 and CDR2 are MNHNS and SASEGT. V was pared by 6 bases and J by 4 bases, with 13 bases of the junction left unmatched. The CDR3 sequence is 19 residues long.

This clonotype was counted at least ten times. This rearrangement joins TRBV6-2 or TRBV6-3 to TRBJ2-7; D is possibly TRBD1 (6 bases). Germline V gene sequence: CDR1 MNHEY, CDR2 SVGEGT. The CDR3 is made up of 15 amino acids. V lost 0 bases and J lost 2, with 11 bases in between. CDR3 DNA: TGTGCCAGCAGTTACTCGATGGGACAAACCTACGAGCAGTACTTC. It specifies CASSYSMGQTYEQYF.

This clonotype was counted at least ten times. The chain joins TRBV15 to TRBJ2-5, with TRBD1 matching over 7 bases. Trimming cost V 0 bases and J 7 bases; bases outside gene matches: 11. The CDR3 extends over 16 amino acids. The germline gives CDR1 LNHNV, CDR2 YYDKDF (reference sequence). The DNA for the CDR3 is TGTGCCACCAGCAGAGATTACCCGCACAGGGGTGCGACCCAGTACTTC. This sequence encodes CATSRDYPHRGATQYF.

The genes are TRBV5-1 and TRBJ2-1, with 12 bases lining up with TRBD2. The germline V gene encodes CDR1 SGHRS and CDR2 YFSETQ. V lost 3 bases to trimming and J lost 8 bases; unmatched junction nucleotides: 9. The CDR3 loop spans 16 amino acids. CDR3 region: CASSWDLAGGPYEQFF. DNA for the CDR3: TGCGCCAGCAGCTGGGACCTAGCGGGAGGGCCGTATGAGCAGTTCTTC.